This TCR beta chain emerged from a study of molecular identifiers for immune sequencing clone quantification. Findings and limits, study-wide: In cases of identical TCR molecules sharing a barcode, highly expanded clone sizes could be underestimated. Clones that had above 20 RNA copies took up over 99% of effector molecules but under 1% in naive cells.

CDR3 size: 16 residues. The trim removed 3 bases at V and 4 bases at J, leaving 5 bases unmatched. Germline V gene lookup returns CDR1 KGHDR and CDR2 SFDVKD. With respect to this clonotype: Its antigen remains unidentified.

Each CDR3 protein gets one entry after TCRdb re-called the PCR reads with MiXCR. This table holds around 65,000 distinct CDR3 sequences, around 20% found once. In the sort, naive CD8 T cells were defined as CD8+CD4-CCR7+CD45RA+. The sample consisted of naive CD8+ T cells from blood, with Jurkat cell RNA spiked in. Subset here: FACS-sorted CD8+CD4-CCR7+CD45RA+ naive T cells. The genes are TRBV24-1 and TRBJ2-1; 10 bases align to TRBD1. The sequence was collected from a human donor in good health. Some libraries in this study had Jurkat cell RNA spiked in. CDR3: CATSDTGQGGYNEQFF. In DNA, the CDR3 is TGTGCCACCAGTGATACCGGACAGGGGGGGTACAATGAGCAGTTCTTC.